This TCR beta chain was sequenced during a study of OX40 agonist ivuxolimab in advanced cancers. The overall study: Age averaged around 58 years (range about 23 to 80), and 82.7% were male.

Patients with autoimmune history or systemic immunosuppression were excluded. Germline V gene data show CDR1 as SQVTM and CDR2 as ANQGSEA. Unmatched junction bases numbered 6, after V lost 4 bases and J lost 6 bases. This CDR3 comprises 13 residues. The repertoire was sequenced with immunoSEQ multiplex PCR; TCRdb's copy has only in-frame clones and lacks some. The table lists more than 25,000 clones, 70% to 85% of them singletons. As concerns this clone: Its antigen is unidentified.

Broader study findings: At 0.1 to 3.0 mg/kg, clonal expansion of CD4+ and CD8+ blood T cells had occurred by week 6. Compared with others, partial responders at 0.1-3.0 mg/kg displayed clonal expansion among the lowest.

The rearrangement links TRBV29-1 to TRBJ2-1; 7 bases line up with TRBD2. The sample was CD4+ or CD8+ T cells sorted from blood, taken in a trial of the OX40 agonist ivuxolimab. The clonotype was recovered from an adult with an advanced solid tumor such as melanoma, head and neck, liver or kidney cancer. The CDR3 loop reads CSVVEPSGNEQFF. The CDR3 DNA reads TGCAGCGTTGTTGAGCCTAGCGGCAATGAGCAGTTCTTC.